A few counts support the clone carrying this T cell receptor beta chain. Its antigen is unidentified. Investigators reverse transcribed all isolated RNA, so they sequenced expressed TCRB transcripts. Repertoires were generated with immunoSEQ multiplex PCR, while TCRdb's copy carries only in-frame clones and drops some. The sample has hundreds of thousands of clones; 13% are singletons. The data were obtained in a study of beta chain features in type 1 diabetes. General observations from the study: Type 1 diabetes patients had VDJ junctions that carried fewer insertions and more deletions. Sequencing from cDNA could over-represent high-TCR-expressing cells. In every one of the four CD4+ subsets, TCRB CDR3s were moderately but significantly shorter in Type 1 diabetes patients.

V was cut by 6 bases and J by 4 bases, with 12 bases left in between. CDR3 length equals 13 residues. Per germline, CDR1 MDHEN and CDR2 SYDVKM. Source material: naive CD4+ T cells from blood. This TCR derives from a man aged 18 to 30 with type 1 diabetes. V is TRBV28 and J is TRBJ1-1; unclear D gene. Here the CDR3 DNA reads TGTGCCAGCAGCAAATCTACGTTCACTGAAGCTTTCTTT. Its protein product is CASSKSTFTEAFF.